This T cell receptor (beta chain) was sequenced in a study of shared clonotypes between healthy human individuals. CD45RO-negative cells were positively selected for CCR7, leaving out terminally differentiated effector memory CD45RA+ cells. Clones were read by immunoSEQ multiplex PCR, and TCRdb kept only the in-frame ones, dropping some. This table holds about 2.1 million clones, just over 90% found once. General study results and limits: Limited genetic and exposure-history diversity came from having few donors.

As to this clone: Its antigen is not identified.

V gave up 3 bases and J gave up 5 bases; unmatched junction bases: 9. Germline CDR1 is LNHNV and CDR2 is YYDKDF (reference sequence). The CDR3 has 15 residues. The gene calls are TRBV15 and TRBJ2-7, with TRBD2 matching over 8 bases. The TCR comes from a man in his late teens or twenties in good health. Some clones in this sample may be carry-over from other donors' samples. The sequencing sample was made of naive CD8+ T cells from PBMCs. The CDR3 region is CATSRGVAGLNEQYF. The CDR3 coding sequence is TGTGCCACCAGCAGGGGGGTAGCGGGATTAAACGAGCAGTACTTC.